These 32 T cell receptor beta chains originate from one sample sequenced in a study of a mutant IDH1 vaccine in newly diagnosed glioma. Generated by immunoSEQ multiplex PCR, the TCRdb table keeps only in-frame clones and is missing some. The table has 56,000 or so clones, 75% seen once. These receptors' targets are unknown. Regarding time point: week 47, end of study. The investigators gave 300 ug of mutant IDH1 20-mer peptide in each vaccine dose, together with topical imiquimod. Sequencing was performed on PBMCs, taken from a glioma patient whose treatment included an IDH1 peptide vaccine. Source of these receptors: a man over 45 with glioma.

A single count supports this clone. V usage is TRBV27 and J usage is TRBJ1-2; D remains ambiguous. Germline-derived CDR1 and CDR2 are MNHEY and SMNVEV (reference sequence). V gave up 7 bases and J gave up 8 bases, with 20 bases separating them. The CDR3 length is 14 residues. CDR3 coding DNA: TGTGCCAGCACCCCCGCCGCATCCTTGGGGGGCTACACCTTC. It specifies CASTPAASLGGYTF.

The V gene is TRBV7-8, the J gene TRBJ2-7; the D is unclear. Looked up from germline, CDR1 is SGHVS and CDR2 is FQNEAQ. Trimming cost V 4 bases and J 3 bases, with 10 bases left between them. The CDR3 has 13 amino acids. CDR3 region: CASSSEVSYEQYF. As DNA, the CDR3 is TGTGCCAGCAGCTCAGAGGTGAGCTACGAGCAGTACTTC.

The chain uses TRBV19 and TRBJ1-5; D might be TRBD1 (5 bases). The V end lost 5 bases, the J end lost 3 bases, and 8 bases lay between the germline ends. Germline CDR1 is LNHDA and CDR2 is SQIVND (reference sequence). The CDR3 loop spans 13 amino acids. The CDR3 reads CASSGTVNQPQHF. The CDR3 DNA is TGTGCCAGTAGTGGGACGGTCAATCAGCCCCAGCATTTT.

This chain connects TRBV19 to TRBJ1-6; D is uncertain. The CDR3 consists of 13 residues. The V end was cut by 6 bases, the J end by 7 bases, with 10 bases between. Germline V gives CDR1 LNHDA, CDR2 SQIVND (reference sequence). This CDR3 is CASRPRTNSPLHF. CDR3 in DNA: TGTGCCAGTAGACCTCGGACCAATTCACCCCTCCACTTT.

This chain uses TRBV5-4 with TRBJ2-7, with 7 bases matching TRBD1. The CDR3 contains 15 residues. The germline V gene has CDR1 SGHNT and CDR2 YYREEE (reference sequence). V shed 4 bases and J 3 bases; nucleotides not matched to a gene: 10. The CDR3 loop reads CASSDEFDRVYEQYF. CDR3 sequence (DNA): TGTGCCAGCAGCGACGAATTTGACAGGGTCTACGAGCAGTACTTC.

This clone was seen only a few times. This sequence joins TRBV28 and TRBJ1-5; 8 bases map to TRBD1. The CDR3 length is 17 residues. Germline V gene sequence: CDR1 MDHEN, CDR2 SYDVKM. V was pared by 7 bases and J by 6 bases, with 17 bases of the junction left unmatched. The CDR3 protein is CASTTLMAGGESQPQHF. The CDR3 DNA reads TGTGCCAGCACCACTTTGATGGCAGGGGGCGAAAGTCAGCCCCAGCATTTT.

The chain carries TRBV14 and TRBJ2-2; possible D gene TRBD1, 5 bases. Per germline, CDR1 SGHDN and CDR2 FVKESK. Trimming took 5 bases from V and 0 from J, leaving 13 bases between them. The CDR3 contains 16 residues. The CDR3 reads CASSNRTKTNTGELFF. The CDR3 nucleotides are TGTGCCAGCAGCAACAGGACCAAAACGAACACCGGGGAGCTGTTTTTT.

This clone was observed a handful of times. The chain employs TRBV19 and TRBJ1-1, with unresolved D. V lost 4 bases and J 3 bases, leaving 12 bases between the germline ends. Looked up from germline, CDR1 is LNHDA and CDR2 is SQIVND (reference sequence). This CDR3 comprises 14 residues. The CDR3, as DNA: TGTGCCAGTAGTAATCCCACTTTGGACACTGAAGCTTTCTTT. Its protein product is CASSNPTLDTEAFF.

CDR3 region: CASTAQGLNEKLFF. The CDR3 DNA reads TGTGCCAGTACCGCCCAGGGCCTGAATGAAAAACTGTTTTTT. The V gene is TRBV19, the J gene TRBJ1-4; tentative D call: TRBD1 (5 bases). From germline, CDR1 is LNHDA and CDR2 SQIVND (reference sequence). The CDR3 is 14 amino acids. Between the trimmed V and J ends, which lost 7 bases and 5 bases, there was a span of 14 bases.

The chain links TRBV6-6 to TRBJ1-1, with 8 nucleotides matching TRBD1. This CDR3 comprises 14 residues. With 5 bases clipped from V and 6 bases from J, the junction kept 8 bases outside the gene matches. CDR1 is MNHNY and CDR2 is SVGAGI in the germline V gene (reference sequence). In nucleotides, the CDR3 is TGTGCCAGCAGTCAGACAGGGGTCAACGCTGAAGCTTTCTTT. Residues: CASSQTGVNAEAFF.

The chain combines TRBV10-3 with TRBJ2-2; D gene uncertain. Germline V gene sequence: CDR1 ENHRY, CDR2 SYGVKD. V was clipped by 1 base and J by 5 bases, with 5 bases between them. The CDR3 extends over 13 amino acids. The CDR3 DNA reads as TGTGCCATCAGTGAGTTTGTTACCGGGGAGCTGTTTTTT. It codes for CAISEFVTGELFF.

V and J are TRBV30 and TRBJ1-3; no clear D. Germline CDR1 is GTSNPN and CDR2 is SVGIG (reference sequence). The CDR3 is made up of 12 amino acids. Deletions cut 2 bases from V and 4 bases from J, with 6 bases between. CDR3 bases: TGTGCCTGGAGTCGCGGAGGAAACACCATATATTTT. It encodes CAWSRGGNTIYF.

The genes are TRBV19 and TRBJ1-5; D call uncertain. The V end was cut by 1 base, the J end by 0 bases, with 7 bases between. The CDR3 totals 15 residues. CDR1 is LNHDA and CDR2 is SQIVND in the germline V gene (reference sequence). The DNA for the CDR3 is TGTGCCAGTAGTATAGGACTGAATAGCAATCAGCCCCAGCATTTT. Its protein is CASSIGLNSNQPQHF.

The rearrangement uses TRBV6-5 and TRBJ1-1; unclear D gene. Germline-derived CDR1 and CDR2 are MNHEY and SVGAGI. Trimming cost V 0 bases and J 0 bases, with 11 bases left between them. The CDR3 has 16 amino acids. CDR3 DNA sequence: TGTGCCAGCAGTTACTCGACGGAGCACTTGAACACTGAAGCTTTCTTT. Residues: CASSYSTEHLNTEAFF.

The J gene is TRBJ2-5, the V gene TRBV5-1; the D gene is possibly TRBD1 (6 bases). This CDR3 is built from 13 residues. Trimming took off 4 bases at V and 2 bases at J, with 9 bases between the two ends. Germline loops: CDR1 SGHRS, CDR2 YFSETQ. The CDR3 DNA follows: TGCGCCAGCAGCGTGACAGGACAAGAGACCCAGTACTTC. Amino acids: CASSVTGQETQYF. Variable domain in full (rest from reference TRBV5-1 and TRBJ2-5): KAGVTQTPRYLIKTRGQQVTLSCSPISGHRSVSWYQQTPGQGLQFLFEYFSETQRNKGNFPGRFSGRQFSNSRSEMNVSTLELGDSALYLCASSVTGQETQYFGPGTRLLVL.

The chain uses TRBV6-1 and TRBJ1-1; D might be TRBD1 (5 bases). V lost 2 bases and J 3 bases, leaving 19 bases between the germline ends. The CDR3 runs 17 residues. Germline V CDR1 and CDR2: MNHNS, SASEGT. The CDR3 DNA follows: TGTGCCAGCAGTGAAACGGGACGGTTGATGTGGGACACTGAAGCTTTCTTT. As protein: CASSETGRLMWDTEAFF.

V and J are TRBV7-2 and TRBJ1-1; D ambiguous. Germline CDR1 is SGHTA and CDR2 is FQGNSA. V was shortened by 0 bases and J by 1 base, with 6 bases between the two germline ends. The CDR3 totals 14 residues. As DNA, the CDR3 is TGTGCCAGCAGCTTAGCGTCAGGGAACACTGAAGCTTTCTTT. Translation gives CASSLASGNTEAFF.

V gene TRBV27 combines with J gene TRBJ2-7; no firm D call. V was trimmed by 4 bases and J by 3 bases, leaving 10 bases between them. CDR3 length equals 13 residues. Germline CDR1 and CDR2: MNHEY and SMNVEV (reference sequence). CDR3 DNA: TGTGCCAGCAGTTCCGACAAGATCTACGAGCAGTACTTC. This codes for CASSSDKIYEQYF.

This chain links TRBV10-2 with TRBJ1-2, with D possibly TRBD1 on 5 matching bases. Germline loops: CDR1 WSHSY, CDR2 SAAADI. This CDR3 region has 13 residues. V shed 3 bases and J shed 2 bases, with 7 bases lying between them. The DNA of the CDR3 is TGCGCCAGCAGTGAAAGGGGCAACTATGGCTACACCTTC. Amino acids: CASSERGNYGYTF.

J is TRBJ1-1 and V is TRBV7-9; 9 bases map to TRBD1. CDR1 and CDR2 from the germline V gene are SEHNR and FQNEAQ (reference sequence). This CDR3 spans 14 amino acids. J lost 8 bases, V lost 3 bases, and 7 bases had no gene match. CDR3 protein: CASSFLDRGTEAFF. The CDR3 DNA reads as TGTGCCAGCAGCTTTCTTGACAGGGGGACCGAAGCTTTCTTT.

The rearrangement joins TRBV19 to TRBJ2-7, with TRBD1 as a possible D gene (5 bases). Looked up from germline, CDR1 is LNHDA and CDR2 is SQIVND (reference sequence). The V gene lost 0 bases and the J gene lost 1 base, with 10 bases spanning the gap. The CDR3 loop spans 15 amino acids. CDR3 residues: CASSIDVRASYEQYF. The CDR3 nucleotides read TGTGCCAGTAGTATAGATGTCAGGGCATCCTACGAGCAGTACTTC.

The J gene is TRBJ2-1, the V gene TRBV7-9; tentative D call: TRBD1 (6 bases). The V and J ends lost 5 bases and 10 bases respectively, with 15 bases between them. Germline V gene lookup returns CDR1 SEHNR and CDR2 FQNEAQ (reference sequence). The CDR3 is 13 residues long. The chain's CDR3 is CASSRILDREQFF. The CDR3 DNA sequence: TGTGCCAGCAGCCGTATTTTAGACAGGGAGCAGTTCTTC.

V gene TRBV10-1 combines with J gene TRBJ1-1; D might be TRBD1 (5 bases). Germline V CDR1 and CDR2: WNHNN, SYGVQD (reference sequence). Trimming took 3 bases from V and 7 from J, leaving 12 bases between them. The CDR3 is made up of 13 amino acids. CDR3 sequence: CASSDRGDGEAFF. CDR3 bases: TGCGCCAGCAGTGACCGAGGGGATGGTGAAGCTTTCTTT.

V is TRBV27 and J is TRBJ2-7; D uncertain. This CDR3 has 13 residues. Trimming took 5 bases from V and 7 from J, leaving 15 bases between them. Germline V gene data show CDR1 as MNHEY and CDR2 as SMNVEV (reference sequence). This CDR3 is CASSRNPPEEQYF. CDR3 bases: TGTGCCAGCAGTCGTAACCCCCCTGAGGAGCAGTACTTC.

The J gene is TRBJ2-7, the V gene TRBV25-1; D unclear. CDR1 is MGHDK, CDR2 SYGVNS, per germline. The CDR3 has 12 residues. The V end was cut by 4 bases, the J end by 5 bases, with 9 bases between. CDR3 loop: CASSVGYNEQYF. As DNA, the CDR3 is TGTGCCAGCAGTGTCGGTTATAACGAGCAGTACTTC.

The chain couples TRBV14 to TRBJ1-2; possibly TRBD1 for D (6 bases). Germline CDR1 SGHDN, CDR2 FVKESK. With 0 bases removed from V and 4 bases from J, the gap between germline ends came to 18 bases. This CDR3 comprises 17 residues. The CDR3 DNA reads as TGTGCCAGCAGCCAAGATCGACGGGCAGGGGAGGGCTATGGCTACACCTTC. Encoded protein: CASSQDRRAGEGYGYTF.

This clone has a single count. The chain is built from TRBV5-1 and TRBJ2-1; 7 nucleotides match TRBD2. Germline V gene data show CDR1 as SGHRS and CDR2 as YFSETQ. The CDR3 extends over 15 amino acids. V was clipped by 5 bases and J by 0 bases; unmatched bases: 5. The CDR3 DNA reads as TGCGCCAGCAGTCCCGGGACTAACTCCTACAATGAGCAGTTCTTC. Translation: CASSPGTNSYNEQFF.

The rearrangement links TRBV5-4 to TRBJ2-3, with 8 bases identical to TRBD2. The CDR3 sequence is 15 residues long. Germline CDR1 reads SGHNT; CDR2 reads YYREEE (reference sequence). The J segment lost 8 bases and the V segment lost 0 bases, leaving 8 bases of the junction unmatched. CDR3 nucleotide sequence: TGTGCCAGCAGCTTGGACGGCGGGGGGTGGGCTACGCAGTATTTT. It yields the protein CASSLDGGGWATQYF.

This clone was counted a few times. The CDR3 coding sequence is TGTGCCAGCAGCCCGACAGGGAGAGCCTACGAGCAGTACTTC. This sequence encodes CASSPTGRAYEQYF. The chain is built from TRBV5-8 and TRBJ2-7; 7 nucleotides line up with TRBD1. Unmatched junction bases numbered 6, after V lost 4 bases and J lost 2 bases. The V gene's germline CDR1 is SGHTS and CDR2 YDEGEE. CDR3 length: 14 amino acids.

This clone was recorded once. The chain recombines TRBV5-6 with TRBJ2-7; 9 bases align to TRBD2. Germline V lookup: CDR1 SGHDT, CDR2 YYEEEE. Trimming took 0 bases from V and 3 from J; bases not matched to a gene: 7. The CDR3 is made up of 16 amino acids. The CDR3 reads CASSLDPSGVYYEQYF. The CDR3 coding sequence is TGTGCCAGCAGCTTGGATCCTAGCGGGGTATACTACGAGCAGTACTTC. Looking up the rest from reference TRBV5-6 and TRBJ2-7 gives the full variable domain: DAGVTQSPTHLIKTRGQQVTLRCSPKSGHDTVSWYQQALGQGPQFIFQYYEEEERQRGNFPDRFSGHQFPNYSSELNVNALLLGDSALYLCASSLDPSGVYYEQYFGPGTRLTVT.

This sequence joins TRBV9 and TRBJ2-2; 14 bases agree with TRBD2. The CDR3 is made up of 16 amino acids. The trim removed 2 bases at V and 4 bases at J, leaving 1 base unmatched. In germline, CDR1 is SGDLS, CDR2 YYNGEE. In nucleotides, the CDR3 is TGTGCCAGCAGCGTCGGACTAGCGGGGGGCACCGGGGAGCTGTTTTTT. Translating it yields CASSVGLAGGTGELFF.

The rearrangement joins TRBV7-2 to TRBJ1-1; D remains ambiguous. This CDR3 region has 14 residues. Germline lookup yields CDR1 SGHTA and CDR2 FQGNSA. V shed 5 bases and J shed 0 bases, with 10 bases lying between them. The CDR3 loop reads CASSPGYMNTEAFF. DNA of the CDR3: TGTGCCAGCAGCCCGGGATACATGAACACTGAAGCTTTCTTT.